These T cell receptor beta chains were read from a single sample in a study of blood T cell repertoires in COVID-19. Sequencing used immunoSEQ multiplex PCR; TCRdb keeps in-frame clones, though not all of them. The sample lists 200,000 to 250,000 clones, under 85% seen once, with around 2% in the top ten. Source material: peripheral blood. These receptors were obtained from a young man who had recovered from COVID-19. Both conserved end residues are part of each CDR3. The D gene is left open where the match is weak. Clone size appears in some rows only: once, few, many, or a class for an expanded clone.

TRBJ2-4	.	TRBV7-9	18	TRBD2	TGTGCCAGCAGCTACCCTGGGGCTCTAGCGGGGGCTAAAAACATTCAGTACTTC	CASSYPGALAGAKNIQYF
TRBJ2-5	once	TRBV2	14	.	TGTGCCAGAAGGGGGAGAGAACTCCAAGAGACCCAGTACTTC	CARRGRELQETQYF
TRBJ1-1	.	TRBV11-1	14	.	TGTGCCAGCTCGCGGAGGGGAGTGGACACTGAAGCTTTCTTT	CASSRRGVDTEAFF
TRBJ1-5	.	TRBV6-5	16	.	TGTGCCAGCAGTTACTCGAAATTATCAGGAAATCAGCCCCAGCATTTT	CASSYSKLSGNQPQHF
TRBJ1-5	.	TRBV29-1	13	TRBD1	TGCAGCGTGTCAGGGGGGCCCGATCAGCCCCAGCATTTT	CSVSGGPDQPQHF
TRBJ1-2	.	TRBV6-2/TRBV6-3	14	TRBD1	TGTGCCAGCAGCCAAGGGGGCAGGGTCTATGGCTACACCTTC	CASSQGGRVYGYTF
TRBJ2-3	few	TRBV5-4	16	TRBD2	TGTGCCAGCAGCCTACAACTAGCGGGGGACACAGATACGCAGTATTTT	CASSLQLAGDTDTQYF
TRBJ2-7	.	TRBV10-3	15	TRBD2	TGTGCCTCGGGCCCCTTAGCGGGGGGCGCCTACGAGCAGTACTTC	CASGPLAGGAYEQYF
TRBJ2-3	.	TRBV9	14	.	TGTGCCAGCAGCGTAGATCCGTTCCGCGGTACGCAGTATTTT	CASSVDPFRGTQYF
TRBJ2-5	.	TRBV12-3/TRBV12-4	13	.	TGTGCCAGCAGAACAGGGATGACTGAGACCCAGTACTTC	CASRTGMTETQYF
TRBJ2-1	.	TRBV28	14	.	TGTGCCAGCAGGTGGGGGGACAGATTAACTGAGCAGTTCTTC	CASRWGDRLTEQFF
TRBJ1-1	.	TRBV10-3	13	TRBD1	TGTGCCACTTCGGGACAGGGGAACACTGAAGCTTTCTTT	CATSGQGNTEAFF
TRBJ2-3	once	TRBV2	15	TRBD2	TGTGCCAGCAGCGAACGGAGCGGGGGGGCCAGGACGCAGTATTTT	CASSERSGGARTQYF
TRBJ2-2	.	TRBV19	14	.	TGTGCCAGTAGTATAACGACTAGTTCCGGGGAGCTGTTTTTT	CASSITTSSGELFF
TRBJ2-1	.	TRBV6-5	16	TRBD2	TGTGCCAGCAGTTACCTGCCGGGACTAAGGGGCAATGAGCAGTTCTTC	CASSYLPGLRGNEQFF
TRBJ2-3	.	TRBV10-3	16	TRBD2	TGTGCCATCAGTGCGGGACTAGCGGGGAGCACAGATACGCAGTATTTT	CAISAGLAGSTDTQYF
TRBJ2-1	.	TRBV7-9	17	.	TGTGCCAGCAGCTTAGGGCGGGCAGTTTTGACGTTCAATGAGCAGTTCTTC	CASSLGRAVLTFNEQFF
TRBJ2-3	.	TRBV6-5	15	.	TGTGCCAGCAGGCGGCGGGGTATGGGGACAGATACGCAGTATTTT	CASRRRGMGTDTQYF
TRBJ1-2	.	TRBV9	15	TRBD1	TGTGCCAGCAGCGCCCGGACAGGTACTAACTATGGCTACACCTTC	CASSARTGTNYGYTF
TRBJ2-1	.	TRBV10-3	15	.	TGTGCCATCAGTGCCCCCGTGGGACTGGGAACGGAGCAGTTCTTC	CAISAPVGLGTEQFF
TRBJ2-3	few	TRBV6-1	16	.	TGTGCCAGCAGTGGCTTGACGGTAGCCAGCACAGATACGCAGTATTTT	CASSGLTVASTDTQYF
TRBJ2-5	few	TRBV15	14	.	TGTGCCACCAGCAACCGAGGTGGGTCGGAGACCCAGTACTTC	CATSNRGGSETQYF
TRBJ1-1	.	TRBV3-1/TRBV3-2	13	.	TGTGCCAGCAGCCAAGATCTGAGTACTGAAGCTTTCTTT	CASSQDLSTEAFF
TRBJ1-5	few	TRBV7-9	14	.	TGTGCCAGCAGCCTAACAGGTATCGGTCAGCCCCAGCATTTT	CASSLTGIGQPQHF
TRBJ1-2	.	TRBV7-9	15	TRBD1	TGTGCCAGCAGCTTAGCAGGACAGGGGGCAGGTGGCTACACCTTC	CASSLAGQGAGGYTF
TRBJ1-1	.	TRBV29-1	13	.	TGCAGCGTTGTAGAACAAATGAACACTGAAGCTTTCTTT	CSVVEQMNTEAFF